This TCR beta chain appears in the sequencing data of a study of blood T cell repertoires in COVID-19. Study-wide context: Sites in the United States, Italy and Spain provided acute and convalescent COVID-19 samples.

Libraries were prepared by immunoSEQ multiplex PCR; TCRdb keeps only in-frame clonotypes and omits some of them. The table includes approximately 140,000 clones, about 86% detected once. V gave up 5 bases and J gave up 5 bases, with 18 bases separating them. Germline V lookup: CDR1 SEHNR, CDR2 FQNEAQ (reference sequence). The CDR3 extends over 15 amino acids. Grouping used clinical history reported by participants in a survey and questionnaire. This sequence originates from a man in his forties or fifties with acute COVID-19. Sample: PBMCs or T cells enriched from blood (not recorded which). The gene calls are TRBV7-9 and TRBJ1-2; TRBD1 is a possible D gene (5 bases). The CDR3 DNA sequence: TGTGCCAGCAGCCCTGAAGCGGGGGTAGGGTATGGCTACACCTTC. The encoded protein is CASSPEAGVGYGYTF.